The 26 T cell receptor beta chains listed next were all sequenced from one sample in a study of control samples from healthy donors and cancer patients. The table came from immunoSEQ multiplex PCR; TCRdb's copy has only in-frame clones and leaves some out. Seen here are 90,000 to 150,000 clones, around 88% observed once, and the top ten hold 3.4%. The specimen sequenced was blood. The receptors were sampled from a man aged 40-55 years in good health.

Of note for this clone: The same CDR3 is also encoded by other DNA sequences in this sample. The chain uses TRBV24-1 and TRBJ1-1; D unresolved. Per the germline V gene, CDR1 is KGHDR and CDR2 is SFDVKD. V was cut by 9 bases and J by 4 bases, with 11 bases left in between. The CDR3 length is 12 residues. CDR3 residues: CATSDRGTEAFF. The CDR3 region has the DNA TGTGCCACCTCGGACCGGGGCACTGAAGCTTTCTTT.

V usage is TRBV14 and J usage is TRBJ2-1; no firm D call. V was pared by 1 base and J by 12 bases, with 10 bases between. Germline V CDR1 and CDR2: SGHDN, FVKESK. The CDR3 totals 12 residues. The CDR3 DNA reads TGTGCCAGCAGCCAAGGTCGCCTTGCGCAGTTCTTC. Translation gives CASSQGRLAQFF.

The V and J genes are TRBV7-9 and TRBJ2-1; TRBD2 is a possible D gene (5 bases). The CDR3 is made up of 16 amino acids. Germline V gives CDR1 SEHNR, CDR2 FQNEAQ (reference sequence). Trimming took off 0 bases at V and 7 bases at J, with 16 bases between the two ends. In DNA, the CDR3 is TGTGCCAGCAGCTTAGCTGAGGGAAAACTAGATAATGAGCAGTTCTTC. Its protein product is CASSLAEGKLDNEQFF.

This clone has more than one count but fewer than ten. The gene calls are TRBV4-3 and TRBJ1-6, with a possible D match to TRBD1 (5 bases). CDR1 is LGHNA, CDR2 YSLEER, per germline. The CDR3 spans 15 residues. V lost 2 bases to trimming and J lost 8 bases, with 13 bases between them. CDR3: CASSQYPDIYSPLHF. The CDR3 DNA is TGCGCCAGCAGCCAATATCCGGACATCTATTCACCCCTCCACTTT.

The chain links TRBV3-1 (or the pseudogene TRBV3-2) to TRBJ1-1, with TRBD1 as a possible D gene (5 bases). Germline lookup yields CDR1 LGHDT and CDR2 YNNKEL (reference sequence). Trimming left V 1 base short and J 7 bases short, with 19 bases between. CDR3 size: 16 residues. This CDR3 reads CASSQGLPQTVYEAFF. The CDR3, as DNA: TGTGCCAGCAGCCAAGGTCTCCCCCAGACAGTCTATGAAGCTTTCTTT.

The chain has TRBV18 and TRBJ1-6, with unresolved D. This CDR3 contains 13 residues. Trimming removed 2 bases at V and 6 bases at J, with 5 bases between. Germline CDR1 is KGHSH and CDR2 is LQKENI. The CDR3 protein is CASSPKGNSPLHF. The CDR3 DNA reads TGTGCCAGCTCACCAAAGGGTAATTCACCCCTCCACTTT.

The genes are TRBV5-6 and TRBJ1-6; D not resolved. CDR1 is SGHDT, CDR2 YYEEEE, per germline. The CDR3 is 14 residues long. V lost 2 bases, J lost 4 bases, and 7 bases lay in between. DNA of the CDR3: TGTGCCAGCAGCTTTGGCAGTTATAATTCACCCCTCCACTTT. Translating gives CASSFGSYNSPLHF.

The chain employs TRBV6-5 and TRBJ2-2; D uncertain. V was trimmed by 7 bases and J by 4 bases, leaving 7 bases between them. CDR1 is MNHEY and CDR2 is SVGAGI in the germline V gene. The CDR3 is made up of 12 amino acids. CDR3 loop: CASNHPTGELFF. CDR3 nucleotides: TGTGCCAGCAATCACCCCACCGGGGAGCTGTTTTTT.

The chain has TRBV5-1 and TRBJ2-4; D perhaps matches TRBD1 (5 bases). There are 17 residues in the CDR3. Germline V gives CDR1 SGHRS, CDR2 YFSETQ. Trimming took off 4 bases at V and 0 bases at J, with 17 bases between the two ends. CDR3 coding DNA: TGCGCCAGCAGCCTAGACAGCACCCTGTTAGCCAAAAACATTCAGTACTTC. This gives the protein CASSLDSTLLAKNIQYF.

V gene TRBV24-1 combines with J gene TRBJ2-7; 9 nucleotides match TRBD1. V trimming: 4 bases; J trimming: 2 bases; junction bases outside the gene matches: 8. CDR1 KGHDR and CDR2 SFDVKD come from the germline V gene. The CDR3 is 16 amino acids. The CDR3 region has the DNA TGTGCCACCAGTGACTCCAGGACAGGGGCCACCTACGAGCAGTACTTC. It translates to CATSDSRTGATYEQYF.

The chain combines TRBV6-5 with TRBJ1-2; the match to TRBD1 covers 8 bases. Germline V gives CDR1 MNHEY, CDR2 SVGAGI. The CDR3 totals 16 residues. After removal of 4 bases from V and 4 bases from J, the junction contained 11 bases not matched to a gene. CDR3 in amino acids: CASSSSRQGSIYGYTF. CDR3 nucleotides: TGTGCCAGCAGTTCCTCCAGACAGGGGAGTATCTATGGCTACACCTTC.

The J gene is TRBJ1-4, the V gene TRBV28, with D possibly TRBD1 on 5 matching bases. The CDR3 is 12 amino acids. CDR1 is MDHEN and CDR2 is SYDVKM in the germline V gene. Trimming stripped 7 bases from V and 5 bases from J, with 8 bases between. The DNA for the CDR3 is TGTGCCAGCAACAGGAAGAATGAAAAACTGTTTTTT. Translated, it gives CASNRKNEKLFF.

The chain is built from TRBV30 and TRBJ1-4, with no clear D. CDR3 length: 16 residues. In germline, CDR1 is GTSNPN, CDR2 SVGIG (reference sequence). The germline V and J ends were trimmed by 0 bases and 3 bases, with 14 bases remaining between them. CDR3 protein: CAWSVFGQVPNEKLFF. CDR3 DNA: TGTGCCTGGAGTGTTTTCGGGCAGGTCCCTAATGAAAAACTGTTTTTT.

This clone was seen more than once but under ten times. The CDR3 region has the DNA TGTGCCACCAGCAGAGGCGGAGGGTTGGAGCAGCCCCAGCATTTT. It is translated as CATSRGGGLEQPQHF. This chain links TRBV15 with TRBJ1-5; D ambiguous. The CDR3 spans 15 residues. V lost 1 base to trimming and J lost 7 bases, with 14 bases between them. Germline loops: CDR1 LNHNV, CDR2 YYDKDF (reference sequence). Combining the CDR3 with reference TRBV15 and TRBJ1-5 gives the whole variable domain DAMVIQNPRYQVTQFGKPVTLSCSQTLNHNVMYWYQQKSSQAPKLLFHYYDKDFNNEADTPDNFQSRRPNTSFCFLDIRSPGLGDTAMYLCATSRGGGLEQPQHFGDGTRLSIL.

This sequence joins TRBV30 and TRBJ1-1; 8 positions match TRBD1. The CDR3 has 18 amino acids. CDR1 is GTSNPN, CDR2 SVGIG, per germline (reference sequence). Trimming cost V 2 bases and J 5 bases; bases outside gene matches: 19. The CDR3 loop reads CAWSRSGGSWGQITEAFF. In DNA form, the CDR3 reads TGTGCCTGGAGTCGGTCAGGGGGCAGTTGGGGGCAGATTACTGAAGCTTTCTTT.

The chain links TRBV6-4 to TRBJ2-3, with TRBD2 identical over 7 bases. The germline V gene has CDR1 MRHNA and CDR2 SNTAGT. V shed 3 bases and J 1 base; nucleotides not matched to a gene: 7. This CDR3 contains 16 residues. For the CDR3, the DNA is TGTGCCAGCAGTGAAGGTGGGGGGGGAGGCACAGATACGCAGTATTTT. Amino acid sequence: CASSEGGGGGTDTQYF.

The rearrangement links TRBV7-2 to TRBJ2-3; weak D call: TRBD1 (5 bases). The germline V and J ends were trimmed by 1 base and 4 bases, with 12 bases remaining between them. Per the germline V gene, CDR1 is SGHTA and CDR2 is FQGNSA. The CDR3 spans 15 residues. The CDR3 region is CASSLVAGIADTQYF. CDR3 bases: TGTGCCAGCAGCTTAGTGGCAGGGATCGCAGATACGCAGTATTTT. The whole variable domain, filled in from reference TRBV7-2 and TRBJ2-3, reads GAGVSQSPSNKVTEKGKDVELRCDPISGHTALYWYRQSLGQGLEFLIYFQGNSAPDKSGLPSDRFSAERTGGSVSTLTIQRTQQEDSAVYLCASSLVAGIADTQYFGPGTRLTVL.

The chain joins TRBV10-3 to TRBJ1-1; D may be TRBD1 (6 bases). The CDR3 contains 14 residues. Germline-derived CDR1 and CDR2 are ENHRY and SYGVKD. V was pared by 2 bases and J by 0 bases, with 7 bases between. The CDR3 DNA sequence: TGTGCCATCAGTGAGGGACAGATGAACACTGAAGCTTTCTTT. Translated: CAISEGQMNTEAFF.

The chain employs TRBV29-1 and TRBJ2-3; D perhaps matches TRBD2 (5 bases). The germline V gene encodes CDR1 SQVTM and CDR2 ANQGSEA. The CDR3 extends over 12 amino acids. V lost 7 bases and J 1 base, leaving 9 bases between the germline ends. CDR3 sequence: CSADGGTDTQYF. The CDR3 DNA reads TGCAGCGCCGACGGGGGCACAGATACGCAGTATTTT.

The rearrangement links TRBV10-3 to TRBJ2-1, with 9 bases aligning to TRBD2. The V segment lost 3 bases and the J segment 6 bases; nucleotides outside the gene matches: 3. Germline V lookup: CDR1 ENHRY, CDR2 SYGVKD. The length of the CDR3 is 14 residues. The DNA for the CDR3 is TGTGCCATCAGTGATGCGGGGGGGGCCAATGAGCAGTTCTTC. This sequence encodes CAISDAGGANEQFF.

The CDR3 is CASSFRTVSGNTIYF. DNA of the CDR3: TGTGCCAGCAGCTTCCGGACGGTCTCTGGAAACACCATATATTTT. The chain employs TRBV6-5 and TRBJ1-3; D gene uncertain. Trimming cost V 6 bases and J 0 bases, with 12 bases left between them. Germline-derived CDR1 and CDR2 are MNHEY and SVGAGI. The length of the CDR3 is 15 residues.

The rearrangement uses TRBV4-1 and TRBJ1-4; 11 positions match TRBD1. V lost 4 bases to trimming and J lost 0 bases; unmatched junction nucleotides: 1. The CDR3 runs 16 residues. Germline V lookup: CDR1 MGHRA, CDR2 YSYEKL. The CDR3 region has the DNA TGCGCCAGCAGCCCGGGACAGGGGGCAACTAATGAAAAACTGTTTTTT. This gives the protein CASSPGQGATNEKLFF.

The sample holds one count of this clone. The chain recombines TRBV5-6 with TRBJ2-7; TRBD2 aligns across 7 bases. Germline CDR1 SGHDT, CDR2 YYEEEE. Unmatched junction bases numbered 2, after V lost 2 bases and J lost 6 bases. The CDR3 runs to 12 residues. DNA for the CDR3: TGTGCCAGCAGCTTAAGGACTAGCGAGCAGTACTTC. This encodes CASSLRTSEQYF.

This clone was seen a single time. This chain connects TRBV24-1 to TRBJ2-3; 9 positions match TRBD2. Per the germline V gene, CDR1 is KGHDR and CDR2 is SFDVKD. This CDR3 has 18 residues. With V trimmed by 0 bases and J by 0 bases, 6 bases remained unmatched. DNA of the CDR3: TGTGCCACCAGTGATTTGCAGTCTAGCGGGGCTAGCACAGATACGCAGTATTTT. Its translation is CATSDLQSSGASTDTQYF.

DNA of the CDR3: TGTGCCAGCAGCTCGGGTGGGACGGTTTACTATGGCTACACCTTC. Its protein product is CASSSGGTVYYGYTF. The chain has TRBV5-6 and TRBJ1-2, with D perhaps TRBD1 (5 bases). Germline CDR1 and CDR2: SGHDT and YYEEEE. V lost 3 bases and J lost 3, with 15 bases in between. This CDR3 is 15 amino acids long.

The chain joins TRBV30 to TRBJ1-5; D is unclear. From germline, CDR1 is GTSNPN and CDR2 SVGIG (reference sequence). V was shortened by 1 base and J by 1 base, with 8 bases between the two germline ends. The CDR3 length is 14 residues. CDR3 protein: CAWSGAISNQPQHF. DNA of the CDR3: TGTGCCTGGAGTGGGGCAATAAGCAATCAGCCCCAGCATTTT.